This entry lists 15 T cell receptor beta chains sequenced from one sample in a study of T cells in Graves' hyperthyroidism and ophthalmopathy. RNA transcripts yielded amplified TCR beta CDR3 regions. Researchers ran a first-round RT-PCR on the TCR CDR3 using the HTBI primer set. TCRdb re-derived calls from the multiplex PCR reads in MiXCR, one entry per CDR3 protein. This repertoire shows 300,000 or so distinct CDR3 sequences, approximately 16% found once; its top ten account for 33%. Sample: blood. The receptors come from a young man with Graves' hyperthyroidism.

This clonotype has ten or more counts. This CDR3 reads CASSLEGGPDEQFF. The CDR3 DNA sequence: TGTGCCAGCAGCCTCGAGGGAGGGCCGGATGAGCAGTTCTTC. The chain carries TRBV3-1 and TRBJ2-1; TRBD2 matches 7 bases. The CDR3 is made up of 14 amino acids. Germline values: CDR1 LGHDT, CDR2 YNNKEL (reference sequence). V lost 4 bases and J lost 8; bases outside the gene matches: 8.

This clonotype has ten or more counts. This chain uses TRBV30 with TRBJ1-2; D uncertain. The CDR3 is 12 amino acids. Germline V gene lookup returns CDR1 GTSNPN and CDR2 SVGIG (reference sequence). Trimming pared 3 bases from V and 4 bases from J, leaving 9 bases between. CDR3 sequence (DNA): TGTGCCTGGAGGGTTCTCTCCTATGGCTACACCTTC. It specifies CAWRVLSYGYTF.

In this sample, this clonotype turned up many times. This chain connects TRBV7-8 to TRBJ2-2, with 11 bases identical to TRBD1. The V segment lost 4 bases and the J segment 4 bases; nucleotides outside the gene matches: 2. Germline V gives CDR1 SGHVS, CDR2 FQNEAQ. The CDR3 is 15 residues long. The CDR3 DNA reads TGTGCCAGCAGCTCCGGGACAGGGGGCACCGGGGAGCTGTTTTTT. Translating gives CASSSGTGGTGELFF.

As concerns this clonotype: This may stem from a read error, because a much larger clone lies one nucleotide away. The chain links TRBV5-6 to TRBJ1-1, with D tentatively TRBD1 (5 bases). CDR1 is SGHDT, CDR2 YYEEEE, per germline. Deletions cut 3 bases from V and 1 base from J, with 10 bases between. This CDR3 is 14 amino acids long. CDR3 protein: CASSSGTWNTEAFF. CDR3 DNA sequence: TGTGCCAGCAGCTCCGGGACCTGGAACACTGAAGCTTTCTTT.

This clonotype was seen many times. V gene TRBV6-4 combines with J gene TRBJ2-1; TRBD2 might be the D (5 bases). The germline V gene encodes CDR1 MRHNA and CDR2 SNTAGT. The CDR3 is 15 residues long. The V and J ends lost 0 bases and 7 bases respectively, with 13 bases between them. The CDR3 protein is CASSDSADSSNEQFF. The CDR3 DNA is TGTGCCAGCAGTGACTCTGCGGACTCCTCGAATGAGCAGTTCTTC.

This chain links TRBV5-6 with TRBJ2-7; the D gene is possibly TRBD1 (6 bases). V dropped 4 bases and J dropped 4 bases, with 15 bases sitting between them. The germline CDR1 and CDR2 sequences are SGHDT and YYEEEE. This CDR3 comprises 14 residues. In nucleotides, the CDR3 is TGTGCCAGCAGCCGCCGGGACAACCTTTACGAGCAGTACTTC. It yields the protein CASSRRDNLYEQYF.

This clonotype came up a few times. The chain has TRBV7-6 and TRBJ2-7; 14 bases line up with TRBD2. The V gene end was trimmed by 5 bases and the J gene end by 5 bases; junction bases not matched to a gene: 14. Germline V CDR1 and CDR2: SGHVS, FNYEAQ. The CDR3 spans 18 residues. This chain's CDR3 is CASSRLAGGPLNPHEQYF. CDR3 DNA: TGTGCCAGCAGCCGACTAGCGGGAGGGCCCCTGAATCCCCACGAGCAGTACTTC.

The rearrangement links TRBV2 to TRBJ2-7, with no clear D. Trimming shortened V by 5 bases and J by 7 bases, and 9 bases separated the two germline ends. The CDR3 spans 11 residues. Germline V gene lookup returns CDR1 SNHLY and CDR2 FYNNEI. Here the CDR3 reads CASSYSWEQYF. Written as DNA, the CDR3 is TGTGCCAGCAGTTACTCCTGGGAGCAGTACTTC.

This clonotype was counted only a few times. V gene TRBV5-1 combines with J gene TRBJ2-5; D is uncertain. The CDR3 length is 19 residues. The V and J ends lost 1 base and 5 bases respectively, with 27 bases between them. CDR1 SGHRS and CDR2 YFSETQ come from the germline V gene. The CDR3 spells CASSLREVSGSFMEETQYF. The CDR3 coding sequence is TGCGCCAGCAGCTTGAGGGAAGTGTCAGGTTCGTTCATGGAGGAGACCCAGTACTTC.

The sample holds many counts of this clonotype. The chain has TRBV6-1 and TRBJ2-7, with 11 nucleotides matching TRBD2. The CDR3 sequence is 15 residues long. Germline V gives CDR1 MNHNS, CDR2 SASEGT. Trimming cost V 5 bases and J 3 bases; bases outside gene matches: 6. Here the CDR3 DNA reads TGTGCCAGCAGTCTCCCGACTAGCGGGATCTACGAGCAGTACTTC. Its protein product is CASSLPTSGIYEQYF.

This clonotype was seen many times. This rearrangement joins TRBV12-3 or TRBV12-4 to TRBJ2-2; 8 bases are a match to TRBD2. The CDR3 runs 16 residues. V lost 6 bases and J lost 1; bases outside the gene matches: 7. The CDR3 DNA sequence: TGTGCCAGCAGCCGCTTAGCGGGGCAGAACACCGGGGAGCTGTTTTTT. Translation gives CASSRLAGQNTGELFF.

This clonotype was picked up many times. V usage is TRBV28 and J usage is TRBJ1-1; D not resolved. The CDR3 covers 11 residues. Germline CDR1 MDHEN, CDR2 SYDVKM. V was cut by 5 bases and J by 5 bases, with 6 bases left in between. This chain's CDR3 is CASSSPTEAFF. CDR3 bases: TGTGCCAGCAGTAGCCCAACTGAAGCTTTCTTT.

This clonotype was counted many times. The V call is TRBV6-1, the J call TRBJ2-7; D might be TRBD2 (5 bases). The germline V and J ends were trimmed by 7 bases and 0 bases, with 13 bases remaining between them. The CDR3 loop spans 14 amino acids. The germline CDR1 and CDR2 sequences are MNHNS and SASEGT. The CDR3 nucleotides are TGTGCCAGCACCCCTGACGGAGGCTCCTACGAGCAGTACTTC. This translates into CASTPDGGSYEQYF.

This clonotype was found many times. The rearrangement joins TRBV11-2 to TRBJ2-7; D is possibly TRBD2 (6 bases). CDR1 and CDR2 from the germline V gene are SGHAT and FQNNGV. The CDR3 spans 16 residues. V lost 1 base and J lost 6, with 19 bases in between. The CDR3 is CASSLVRVLRGAEQYF. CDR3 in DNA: TGTGCCAGCAGCTTAGTCCGGGTTTTACGCGGGGCCGAGCAGTACTTC.

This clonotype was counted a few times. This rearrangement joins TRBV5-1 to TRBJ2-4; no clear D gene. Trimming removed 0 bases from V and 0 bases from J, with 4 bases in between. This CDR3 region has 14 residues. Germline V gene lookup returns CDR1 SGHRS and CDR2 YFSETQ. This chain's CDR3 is CASSLGAAKNIQYF. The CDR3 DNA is TGCGCCAGCAGCTTGGGGGCAGCCAAAAACATTCAGTACTTC.